This TCR beta chain is from a study of T cells after yellow fever vaccination. Study conclusions and caveats: Weaker overall, the secondary response nonetheless peaked faster (day 5 versus 15). Of the clonotypes, a small share occurred in both CD4 and CD8 compartments.

The CDR3 length is 12 residues. The V end lost 8 bases, the J end lost 5 bases, and 12 bases lay between the germline ends. CDR1 and CDR2 (germline): MDHEN, SYDVKM. This clonotype was seen a handful of times. Its specificity is not known. MiXCR was run by TCRdb on the 5' RACE reads, yielding one entry per CDR3 protein. The data show 450,000 to 600,000 distinct CDR3 sequences, around a sixth seen once. This receptor was identified in a man aged 18 to 35 who received the YFV17D yellow fever vaccine. The starting material was PBMCs, obtained less than 6 days after the first yellow fever vaccination. This chain links TRBV28 with TRBJ2-5; D uncertain. This CDR3 reads CASRTLGETQYF. DNA for the CDR3: TGTGCCAGCCGTACCCTAGGGGAGACCCAGTACTTC.